Below are 11 T cell receptor beta chains sequenced from a single sample in a study of blood T cell repertoires in COVID-19. Clones were sequenced by immunoSEQ multiplex PCR, and TCRdb holds only the in-frame ones, with some missing. Found here are hundreds of thousands of clones, 80% to 90% of them singletons; the top ten hold roughly 1.1%. Sequencing was done on a sample of PBMCs or T cells enriched from blood (not recorded which). The receptors stem from a man aged 30 to 39 who had recovered from COVID-19.

This rearrangement joins TRBV7-9 to TRBJ2-1, with D perhaps TRBD2 (7 bases). This CDR3 region has 18 residues. The V end was cut by 5 bases, the J end by 0 bases, with 20 bases between. Germline lookup yields CDR1 SEHNR and CDR2 FQNEAQ (reference sequence). The CDR3 is CASSPPGGSLTSYNEQFF. The CDR3 DNA reads as TGTGCCAGCAGCCCCCCGGGGGGCAGTTTGACCTCCTACAATGAGCAGTTCTTC.

This rearrangement joins TRBV30 to TRBJ1-5; 8 bases align to TRBD1. V lost 2 bases and J lost 1; bases outside the gene matches: 4. The germline V gene has CDR1 GTSNPN and CDR2 SVGIG (reference sequence). This CDR3 contains 15 residues. The CDR3 reads CAWSRQGTSNQPQHF. The CDR3 DNA reads TGTGCCTGGAGTCGACAGGGGACGAGCAATCAGCCCCAGCATTTT.

Only one count was recorded for this clone. This chain connects TRBV4-2 to TRBJ2-3; 9 bases line up with TRBD2. This CDR3 region has 16 residues. Germline V gives CDR1 LGHNA, CDR2 YNFKEQ. The J segment lost 5 bases and the V segment lost 2 bases, leaving 8 bases of the junction unmatched. The CDR3 DNA is TGTGCCAGCAGCCAACCGGGACTAGCTGGGGGAGATACGCAGTATTTT. It is translated as CASSQPGLAGGDTQYF.

This clone was seen a few times. This chain connects TRBV5-1 to TRBJ1-2; 7 bases agree with TRBD1. CDR1 is SGHRS and CDR2 is YFSETQ in the germline V gene. Trimming took 4 bases from V and 5 from J; bases not matched to a gene: 11. The CDR3 runs to 15 residues. The CDR3 sequence: CASSRDGTAKYGYTF. The CDR3, as DNA: TGCGCCAGCAGCCGTGATGGGACAGCAAAATATGGCTACACCTTC.

The CDR3 sequence is CASSETGDGEAFF. The CDR3 DNA follows: TGTGCCAGCAGCGAAACAGGGGATGGTGAAGCTTTCTTT. The V gene is TRBV3-1 (or the pseudogene TRBV3-2), the J gene TRBJ1-1, with 7 bases that match TRBD1. This CDR3 is built from 13 residues. The V gene's germline CDR1 is LGHDT and CDR2 YNNKEL (reference sequence). Trimming removed 5 bases from V and 7 bases from J; junction bases left unmatched: 7.

The chain carries TRBV18 and TRBJ1-1, with a possible D match to TRBD1 (5 bases). CDR3 size: 14 residues. Germline CDR1 is KGHSH and CDR2 is LQKENI. V was clipped by 5 bases and J by 5 bases, with 15 bases between them. The CDR3 DNA reads as TGTGCCAGCTCAACAGGCTTGGGGGGAACTGAAGCTTTCTTT. Amino acid sequence: CASSTGLGGTEAFF.

The chain recombines TRBV11-2 with TRBJ2-1, with TRBD2 matching 8 bases. The CDR3 is made up of 15 amino acids. V was pared by 4 bases and J by 4 bases, with 6 bases of the junction left unmatched. Looked up from germline, CDR1 is SGHAT and CDR2 is FQNNGV. The CDR3 nucleotides are TGTGCCAGCAGCTACCAACCTAGCGGGTACAATGAGCAGTTCTTC. Protein product: CASSYQPSGYNEQFF.

On this clone itself: Other nucleotide sequences from this sample produce the same CDR3. In DNA form, the CDR3 reads TGTGCCAGCAGTTTTGGGGGGTACAATGAGCAGTTCTTC. The encoded protein is CASSFGGYNEQFF. This chain links TRBV27 with TRBJ2-1; possibly TRBD2 for D (6 bases). Trimming shortened V by 3 bases and J by 4 bases, and 7 bases separated the two germline ends. CDR3 length: 13 amino acids. Germline CDR1 and CDR2: MNHEY and SMNVEV (reference sequence).

The chain is built from TRBV12-5 and TRBJ1-1, with D unclear. CDR1 LGHNT and CDR2 FRNRAP come from the germline V gene. The CDR3 contains 15 residues. V was clipped by 0 bases and J by 1 base, with 9 bases between them. The CDR3 nucleotides are TGTGCTAGTGGTTTGGTACTAACGGCGAACACTGAAGCTTTCTTT. Translating it yields CASGLVLTANTEAFF.

The CDR3 spells CASSPQGLAGANSSYNEQFF. For the CDR3, the DNA is TGTGCCAGCAGCCCACAAGGACTAGCGGGGGCAAATAGCTCCTACAATGAGCAGTTCTTC. This chain links TRBV7-3 with TRBJ2-1, with 13 positions matching TRBD2. Germline V gene lookup returns CDR1 SGHTA and CDR2 FQGTGA. CDR3 length: 20 amino acids. The J segment lost 0 bases and the V segment lost 5 bases, leaving 13 bases of the junction unmatched.

The chain has TRBV7-9 and TRBJ2-1, with D possibly TRBD1 on 6 matching bases. V gave up 4 bases and J gave up 8 bases, with 9 bases separating them. CDR3 length: 12 residues. CDR1 and CDR2 (germline): SEHNR, FQNEAQ (reference sequence). The CDR3 sequence: CASSSQGYEQFF. The DNA of the CDR3 is TGTGCCAGCAGCTCACAGGGATATGAGCAGTTCTTC.